The source of this TCR beta chain is a study of blood T cells in healthy people across ages. The table lists this clonotype with a few counts. What it binds is unknown. The second PCR ran about 6 to 11 cycles with a sample-barcoded 5' primer and J-beta primers. MiXCR was run by TCRdb on the 5' RACE reads, yielding one entry per CDR3 protein. This sample has 650,000 to 1,000,000 distinct CDR3 sequences; around half occur once, and the top ten carry about a sixth. Overall study results and limits: Donors of long life had a larger count of naive CD4+ cells and greater diversity than aged donors.

The CDR3 extends over 16 amino acids. Germline V lookup: CDR1 SGHRS, CDR2 YFSETQ. V gave up 4 bases and J gave up 2 bases, with 17 bases separating them. The source is an older man in good health. The sample taken for sequencing was blood. V is TRBV5-1 and J is TRBJ2-3, with a possible D match to TRBD1 (8 bases). The CDR3 loop is CASSHGQGGSTDTQYF. In DNA form, the CDR3 reads TGCGCCAGCAGCCACGGACAGGGAGGGTCCACAGATACGCAGTATTTT.